At least ten counts were recorded for the clone carrying this T cell receptor (beta chain). Its antigen is unknown. The germline V gene encodes CDR1 SGHAT and CDR2 FQNNGV. V lost 5 bases and J 3 bases, leaving 20 bases between the germline ends. The CDR3 runs 17 residues. Reverse transcription of blood and skin TCR RNA was primed at alpha and beta constant regions. From the UMI-ligation and nested PCR reads, TCRdb called clonotypes with MiXCR, one entry per CDR3 protein. The sample has about 20,000 distinct CDR3 sequences; roughly 9% are singletons. The sample belongs to a study of naive and memory T cell subsets. Study-wide findings and caveats: Both skin biopsy types reportedly yielded TCRs, tuberculin sites far more.

The treatment here: skin biopsy from PPD injection site in Mantoux-positive individual. Cells were not sorted; total RNA input targeted roughly 1 to 1,100 ng. V and J are TRBV11-2 and TRBJ2-1; D perhaps matches TRBD1 (5 bases). The input for sequencing was skin, taken from a tuberculin skin test site. The receptor comes from an adult in good health. The CDR3 coding sequence is TGTGCCAGCAGCCGACTTTTACGGACAACCCACTACAATGAGCAGTTCTTC. This codes for CASSRLLRTTHYNEQFF.